Each of the 17 T cell receptor beta chains below was sequenced from the same sample in a study of T cell repertoires in cytomegalovirus infection. One entry per CDR3 protein results from TCRdb running MiXCR on the reads. The sample lists around 490,000 distinct CDR3 sequences, more than 20% occurring once. The source material was PBMCs. The receptor source for this set is a human donor in good health (CMV status not recorded). Some clones in this sample may be carry-over from other donors' samples.

The chain employs TRBV28 and TRBJ1-2; TRBD1 aligns across 7 bases. CDR3 size: 15 residues. CDR1 MDHEN and CDR2 SYDVKM come from the germline V gene. J lost 8 bases, V lost 6 bases, and 15 bases had no gene match. CDR3 in amino acids: CASRLGAGGTRGYTF. In DNA form, the CDR3 reads TGTGCCAGCAGATTGGGAGCAGGGGGGACTCGGGGCTACACCTTC.

This clonotype was counted a few times. The chain is built from TRBV10-3 and TRBJ2-5, with 9 bases matching TRBD2. The junction had 0 bases not matched to a gene; V was cut back by 4 bases and J by 3 bases. CDR3 size: 13 residues. Germline lookup yields CDR1 ENHRY and CDR2 SYGVKD. The CDR3 coding sequence is TGTGCCATCAGTGGACTAGCGGAAGAGACCCAGTACTTC. It is translated as CAISGLAEETQYF.

This clonotype was seen a few times. The chain has TRBV4-1 and TRBJ2-7, with D hard to call. Trimming pared 4 bases from V and 4 bases from J, leaving 11 bases between. This CDR3 has 13 amino acids. From germline, CDR1 is MGHRA and CDR2 YSYEKL. CDR3 loop: CASSRPLFYEQYF. DNA of the CDR3: TGCGCCAGCAGCCGGCCCCTATTTTACGAGCAGTACTTC.

V and J are TRBV10-3 and TRBJ1-2; 8 bases match TRBD1. Germline lookup yields CDR1 ENHRY and CDR2 SYGVKD. The length of the CDR3 is 16 residues. V shed 7 bases, J shed 4 bases, and the junction held 14 bases outside the gene matches. This chain's CDR3 is CAITLTSTGEGYGYTF. In nucleotides, the CDR3 is TGTGCCATCACCCTAACCTCGACAGGGGAGGGCTATGGCTACACCTTC.

This clonotype was counted ten times or more. The J gene is TRBJ2-1, the V gene TRBV6-2 or TRBV6-3, with D perhaps TRBD1 (6 bases). The V and J ends lost 8 bases and 4 bases respectively, with 15 bases between them. The V gene's germline CDR1 is MNHEY and CDR2 SVGEGT. The length of the CDR3 is 14 residues. The CDR3 sequence is CASVRDITYNEQFF. For the CDR3, the DNA is TGTGCCAGCGTTCGGGACATAACTTACAATGAGCAGTTCTTC.

The J gene is TRBJ2-1, the V gene TRBV7-2, with 9 bases fitting TRBD2. The germline gives CDR1 SGHTA, CDR2 FQGNSA. Trimming took 1 base from V and 4 from J; bases not matched to a gene: 8. This CDR3 comprises 17 residues. This CDR3 is CASSLDPLGLAYNEQFF. The CDR3 DNA reads as TGTGCCAGCAGCTTAGATCCCCTGGGACTAGCTTACAATGAGCAGTTCTTC.

The genes are TRBV7-2 and TRBJ2-3; 9 bases match TRBD2. CDR3 length: 20 residues. The V gene end was trimmed by 2 bases and the J gene end by 3 bases; junction bases not matched to a gene: 18. Germline-derived CDR1 and CDR2 are SGHTA and FQGNSA. The chain's CDR3 is CASSLSVREAGGPWTDTQYF. CDR3 in DNA: TGTGCCAGCAGCTTATCTGTAAGGGAAGCGGGAGGACCATGGACAGATACGCAGTATTTT. Full variable domain (remainder filled in from reference TRBV7-2 and TRBJ2-3): GAGVSQSPSNKVTEKGKDVELRCDPISGHTALYWYRQSLGQGLEFLIYFQGNSAPDKSGLPSDRFSAERTGGSVSTLTIQRTQQEDSAVYLCASSLSVREAGGPWTDTQYFGPGTRLTVL.

This clonotype has just a few counts. J is TRBJ2-7 and V is TRBV6-1; TRBD1 agrees at 10 bases. This CDR3 has 14 residues. The V gene's germline CDR1 is MNHNS and CDR2 SASEGT. J lost 2 bases, V lost 9 bases, and 7 bases had no gene match. CDR3 in amino acids: CASGSGTGAYEQYF. CDR3 sequence (DNA): TGTGCCAGTGGATCCGGGACAGGGGCCTACGAGCAGTACTTC.

In the case of this clonotype: A much larger clonotype is one base distant, so this may be a read error. The CDR3 here is CARSLGAGVGSTDTQYF. The CDR3 DNA reads as TGTGCCAGGAGCTTAGGGGCAGGGGTGGGCAGCACAGATACGCAGTATTTT. The chain has TRBV7-6 and TRBJ2-3, with D possibly being TRBD1 (6 bases). The CDR3 is made up of 17 amino acids. The V gene's germline CDR1 is SGHVS and CDR2 FNYEAQ.

This clonotype showed up many times. This sequence joins TRBV7-2 and TRBJ2-6; D is tentatively TRBD1 or TRBD2 (6 bases each). CDR1 is SGHTA and CDR2 is FQGNSA in the germline V gene. There are 16 residues in the CDR3. V lost 1 base and J lost 3, with 10 bases in between. CDR3 nucleotide sequence: TGTGCCAGCAGCTTAGTACGGGGGCTTGGGGCCAACGTCCTGACTTTC. It translates to CASSLVRGLGANVLTF.

This clonotype was seen a few times. CDR3 sequence (DNA): TGTGCCAGCAGCCCCCGCGCGGCGACTTCTGGAAACACCATATATTTT. Protein: CASSPRAATSGNTIYF. The chain links TRBV7-6 to TRBJ1-3; the D is unclear. The germline V and J ends were trimmed by 5 bases and 1 base, with 15 bases remaining between them. CDR1 and CDR2 (germline): SGHVS, FNYEAQ. This CDR3 comprises 16 residues.

The chain joins TRBV7-9 to TRBJ1-2; D might be TRBD1 (5 bases). CDR1 and CDR2 (germline): SEHNR, FQNEAQ (reference sequence). The CDR3 totals 16 residues. Trimming removed 1 base at V and 8 bases at J, with 20 bases between. The CDR3 bases are TGTGCCAGCAGCTTAGATCTTGGTATGGGGCGCAGCGGCTACACCTTC. This encodes CASSLDLGMGRSGYTF.

This chain links TRBV20-1 with TRBJ2-1, with D perhaps TRBD2 (6 bases). V lost 1 base to trimming and J lost 2 bases, with 9 bases between them. Germline CDR1 and CDR2: DFQATT and SNEGSKA (reference sequence). The CDR3 extends over 14 amino acids. The CDR3 spells CSARGDFTYNEQFF. CDR3 sequence (DNA): TGCAGTGCTAGAGGGGACTTTACCTACAATGAGCAGTTCTTC.

V is TRBV3-1 and J is TRBJ2-6; no clear D. The CDR3 runs 17 residues. V was cut by 1 base and J by 0 bases, with 10 bases left in between. Germline CDR1 LGHDT, CDR2 YNNKEL (reference sequence). The CDR3 DNA sequence: TGTGCCAGCAGCCAAGGGAACGGAGTCTCTGGGGCCAACGTCCTGACTTTC. Its protein product is CASSQGNGVSGANVLTF.

The V gene is TRBV28, the J gene TRBJ2-7; 10 bases map to TRBD2. The length of the CDR3 is 15 residues. V lost 1 base and J lost 5; bases outside the gene matches: 5. Germline CDR1 is MDHEN and CDR2 is SYDVKM. CDR3 amino acids: CASSLSLGTSDEQYF. The CDR3 DNA follows: TGTGCCAGCAGTTTATCACTAGGGACTAGCGACGAGCAGTACTTC.

The chain recombines TRBV19 with TRBJ2-7, with TRBD1 matching 8 bases. The germline V gene has CDR1 LNHDA and CDR2 SQIVND (reference sequence). Losses at the gene ends were 2 bases for V and 6 bases for J; bases not matched to a gene: 12. The length of the CDR3 is 16 residues. For the CDR3, the DNA is TGTGCCAGTAGTATACTCCTCGGACAGGGCGGAGGCGAGCAGTACTTC. This sequence encodes CASSILLGQGGGEQYF. The whole variable domain, remainder taken from reference TRBV19 and TRBJ2-7, is DGGITQSPKYLFRKEGQNVTLSCEQNLNHDAMYWYRQDPGQGLRLIYYSQIVNDFQKGDIAEGYSVSREKKESFPLTVTSAQKNPTAFYLCASSILLGQGGGEQYFGPGTRLTVT.

This clonotype was observed many times. This sequence joins TRBV7-8 and TRBJ1-5; the match to TRBD1 covers 7 bases. The CDR3 covers 13 residues. Germline-derived CDR1 and CDR2 are SGHVS and FQNEAQ. The trim removed 5 bases at V and 4 bases at J, leaving 2 bases unmatched. CDR3 nucleotides: TGTGCCAGCAGCCGGGGACAGAATCAGCCCCAGCATTTT. Translating it yields CASSRGQNQPQHF. Full variable domain (missing parts from reference TRBV7-8 and TRBJ1-5): GAGVSQSPRYKVAKRGQDVALRCDPISGHVSLFWYQQALGQGPEFLTYFQNEAQLDKSGLPSDRFFAERPEGSVSTLKIQRTQQEDSAVYLCASSRGQNQPQHFGDGTRLSIL.